This T cell receptor beta chain was found in a study of cytomegalovirus exposure and HLA in healthy donors. The ends were cut back, 2 bases at V and 7 bases at J, with 8 bases in the middle. Germline V gene data show CDR1 as SGHDN and CDR2 as FVKESK. This CDR3 has 13 amino acids. In the PCR, 60 Vbeta and 13 Jbeta primers were used. Libraries were prepared by immunoSEQ multiplex PCR; TCRdb keeps only in-frame clonotypes and omits some of them. In the table there are around 200,000 clones, over 60% of which are singletons. As for this clone: Its specificity is unknown.

Findings and limits, study-wide: TCR beta chain V- and J-gene trimming was linked, in a later analysis, to a missense variant in DCLRE1C. Specific recognition of CMV antigens was confirmed in vitro for three chains (all CMV-associated).

The sample taken for sequencing was PBMCs. The TCR was taken from a woman in her 50s in good health and CMV-seronegative. This chain links TRBV14 with TRBJ2-2; D is perhaps TRBD1 (5 bases). CDR3: CASSQQGYGELFF. In DNA form, the CDR3 reads TGTGCCAGCAGCCAACAGGGTTACGGGGAGCTGTTTTTT.